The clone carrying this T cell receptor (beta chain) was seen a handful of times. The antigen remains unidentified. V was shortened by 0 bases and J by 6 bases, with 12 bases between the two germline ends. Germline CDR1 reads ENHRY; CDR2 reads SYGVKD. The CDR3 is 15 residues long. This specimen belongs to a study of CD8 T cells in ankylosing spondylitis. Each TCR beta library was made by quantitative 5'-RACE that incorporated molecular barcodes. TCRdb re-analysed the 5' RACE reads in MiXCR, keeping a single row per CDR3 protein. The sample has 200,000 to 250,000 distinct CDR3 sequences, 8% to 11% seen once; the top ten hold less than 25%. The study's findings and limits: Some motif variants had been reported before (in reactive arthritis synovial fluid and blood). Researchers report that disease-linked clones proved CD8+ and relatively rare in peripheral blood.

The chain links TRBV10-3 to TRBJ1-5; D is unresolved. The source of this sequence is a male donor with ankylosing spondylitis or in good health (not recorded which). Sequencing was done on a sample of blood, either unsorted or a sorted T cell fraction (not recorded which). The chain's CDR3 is CAISESTGLGQPQHF. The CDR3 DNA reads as TGTGCCATCAGTGAGTCGACGGGGTTGGGTCAGCCCCAGCATTTT.